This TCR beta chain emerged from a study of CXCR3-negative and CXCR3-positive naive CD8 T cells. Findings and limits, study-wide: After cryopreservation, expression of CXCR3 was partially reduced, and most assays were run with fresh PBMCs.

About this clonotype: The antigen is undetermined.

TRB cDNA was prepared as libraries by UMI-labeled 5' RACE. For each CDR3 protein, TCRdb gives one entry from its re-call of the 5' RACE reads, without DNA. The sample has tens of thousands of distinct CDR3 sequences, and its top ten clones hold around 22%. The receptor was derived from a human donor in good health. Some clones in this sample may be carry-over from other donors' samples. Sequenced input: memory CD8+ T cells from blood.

This CDR3 reads CASRLFPGTSAAYEQYF. The chain uses TRBV27 and TRBJ2-7; TCRdb gives TRBD2 as the D gene, but with no DNA this cannot be confirmed. This CDR3 region has 17 residues. The V gene's germline CDR1 is MNHEY and CDR2 SMNVEV (reference sequence).